The 18 T cell receptor beta chains listed next were all sequenced from one sample in a study of T cells in Graves' hyperthyroidism and ophthalmopathy. TCR beta CDR3 region amplification was performed from RNA transcripts. A set of HTBI primers served as the primers for a first-round RT-PCR of the TCR CDR3. TCRdb independently ran MiXCR on the multiplex PCR reads; one entry per CDR3 protein. Among approximately 870,000 distinct CDR3 sequences listed, around 38% were seen once. The sequenced material came from blood. Every receptor here comes from a man between 18 and 35 years old with Graves' hyperthyroidism.

The rearrangement links TRBV29-1 to TRBJ2-2; D is perhaps TRBD1 (6 bases). This CDR3 comprises 13 residues. Trimming cost V 7 bases and J 6 bases, with 15 bases left between them. Germline CDR1 reads SQVTM; CDR2 reads ANQGSEA. This CDR3 is CSALPGAPGELFF. The CDR3 DNA sequence: TGCAGCGCTCTACCAGGGGCGCCCGGGGAGCTGTTTTTT.

Details on this clonotype: One end of the junction fails to match germline, which may point to a read error. This sequence joins TRBV18 and TRBJ1-6; D unclear. From germline, CDR1 is KGHSH and CDR2 LQKENI. The CDR3 runs to 14 residues. The CDR3 loop is CTSSSTSLDPPLHF. The CDR3 nucleotides read TGTACCAGCTCATCCACGTCCCTCGATCCACCCCTCCACTTT.

As for this clonotype: This could be a read error, since a much larger clone is one nucleotide away. The chain joins TRBV5-1 to TRBJ1-2; perhaps TRBD1 as D (6 bases). This CDR3 is 14 amino acids long. V was shortened by 3 bases and J by 6 bases, with 15 bases between the two germline ends. Germline CDR1 reads SGHRS; CDR2 reads YFSETQ. This CDR3 reads CASSSGHGGDGYTF. The CDR3 bases are TGCGCCAGCAGCTCGGGACACGGGGGAGATGGCTACACCTTC.

This clonotype has at least ten counts. The chain recombines TRBV9 with TRBJ1-5; a possible D gene is TRBD1 (6 bases). The CDR3 is 14 amino acids. Trimming took off 3 bases at V and 0 bases at J, with 7 bases between the two ends. Germline loops: CDR1 SGDLS, CDR2 YYNGEE. The CDR3, as DNA: TGTGCCAGCAGCGCAGGGGTTAGCAATCAGCCCCAGCATTTT. Residues: CASSAGVSNQPQHF.

The V and J genes are TRBV7-9 and TRBJ1-1; a possible D gene is TRBD1 (5 bases). The CDR3 consists of 14 residues. Per germline, CDR1 SEHNR and CDR2 FQNEAQ (reference sequence). V gave up 7 bases and J gave up 3 bases, with 15 bases separating them. The CDR3 loop is CASTKGISDTEAFF. The CDR3 DNA is TGTGCCAGCACAAAGGGGATATCGGACACTGAAGCTTTCTTT.

This clonotype has only a few counts. The gene calls are TRBV12-3 or TRBV12-4 and TRBJ2-7, with unresolved D. V was clipped by 3 bases and J by 7 bases, with 13 bases between them. The CDR3 totals 13 residues. CDR3 coding DNA: TGTGCCAGCAGTTTTGGTCCTTCACGGGAGCAGTACTTC. As protein: CASSFGPSREQYF.

This clonotype appeared many times. The chain links TRBV10-3 to TRBJ1-2; D perhaps matches TRBD1 (6 bases). The CDR3 covers 12 residues. The ends were cut back, 10 bases at V and 3 bases at J, with 12 bases in the middle. CDR1 is ENHRY, CDR2 SYGVKD, per germline. CDR3 sequence reads: CATSGDDYGYTF. DNA of the CDR3: TGTGCCACCTCAGGGGACGACTATGGCTACACCTTC.

This clonotype was counted only a few times. This rearrangement joins TRBV13 to TRBJ2-7; D possibly corresponds to TRBD1 (6 bases). Per the germline V gene, CDR1 is PRHDT and CDR2 is FYEKMQ (reference sequence). V lost 5 bases, J lost 3 bases, and 17 bases lay in between. This CDR3 spans 15 amino acids. The CDR3 DNA follows: TGTGCCAGCAGCCGCAACCTCGGGACACTCTACGAGCAGTACTTC. It is translated as CASSRNLGTLYEQYF.

The gene calls are TRBV12-3 or TRBV12-4 and TRBJ2-2; D unclear. The length of the CDR3 is 16 residues. Trimming removed 6 bases from V and 2 bases from J, with 16 bases in between. The CDR3, as DNA: TGTGCCAGCAGCTTTTTACATACCTTAAACACCGGGGAGCTGTTTTTT. This gives the protein CASSFLHTLNTGELFF.

The V and J genes are TRBV7-3 and TRBJ2-5; tentatively, D is TRBD1 or TRBD2 (6 bases each). V was trimmed by 2 bases and J by 2 bases, leaving 12 bases between them. Germline V gives CDR1 SGHTA, CDR2 FQGTGA. CDR3 length: 15 amino acids. The CDR3 loop is CASSLLGGPQETQYF. The CDR3 DNA sequence: TGTGCCAGCAGCTTATTGGGGGGCCCTCAAGAGACCCAGTACTTC.

Concerning this clonotype: Relative to the germline gene, one junction end is altered; a read error may explain this. The rearrangement uses TRBV7-9 and TRBJ1-1, with 9 nucleotides matching TRBD1. Germline V CDR1 and CDR2: SEHNR, FQNEAQ (reference sequence). This CDR3 is built from 15 residues. Written as DNA, the CDR3 is TGCGCCAGCAGCCACCGGGACAGGGCGAACACTGAAGCTTTCTTT. Translation: CASSHRDRANTEAFF.

This rearrangement joins TRBV5-5 to TRBJ1-1; D uncertain. V gave up 0 bases and J gave up 1 base, with 10 bases separating them. CDR1 is SGHKS, CDR2 YYEKEE, per germline (reference sequence). The CDR3 length is 15 residues. The chain's CDR3 is CASSLEVAENTEAFF. DNA of the CDR3: TGTGCCAGCAGCTTGGAGGTCGCCGAGAACACTGAAGCTTTCTTT.

This chain connects TRBV7-3 to TRBJ1-3; D may be TRBD1 (6 bases). The CDR3 is made up of 12 amino acids. The germline V gene encodes CDR1 SGHTA and CDR2 FQGTGA. As DNA, the CDR3 is TGTGCTAGACGAGGGGGTGGAAACACCATATATTTT. This sequence encodes CARRGGGNTIYF.

This clonotype was found many times. The chain is built from TRBV7-9 and TRBJ1-1; D possibly corresponds to TRBD1 (5 bases). The CDR3 is made up of 14 amino acids. The V gene lost 5 bases and the J gene lost 5 bases, with 15 bases spanning the gap. Germline values: CDR1 SEHNR, CDR2 FQNEAQ (reference sequence). This chain's CDR3 is CASSVTALGTEAFF. The CDR3, as DNA: TGTGCCAGCAGCGTGACAGCCTTGGGGACTGAAGCTTTCTTT.

J is TRBJ2-7 and V is TRBV5-1; 9 nucleotides align to TRBD2. Germline V gene sequence: CDR1 SGHRS, CDR2 YFSETQ. The CDR3 contains 15 residues. V was clipped by 4 bases and J by 2 bases; unmatched bases: 7. The CDR3 loop reads CASSQTAGGTYEQYF. CDR3 sequence (DNA): TGCGCCAGCAGCCAAACAGCGGGGGGAACCTACGAGCAGTACTTC.

This clonotype was seen many times. The chain links TRBV20-1 to TRBJ1-5, with a possible D match to TRBD1 (6 bases). Trimming pared 3 bases from V and 3 bases from J, leaving 12 bases between. The CDR3 loop spans 14 amino acids. Germline V gene sequence: CDR1 DFQATT, CDR2 SNEGSKA (reference sequence). For the CDR3, the DNA is TGCAGTGCTAGCCCCAGGACAGTCAATCAGCCCCAGCATTTT. Amino acid sequence: CSASPRTVNQPQHF.

As regards this clonotype: Just one base apart from a much larger clone, this may be a read error. The V call is TRBV12-3 or TRBV12-4, the J call TRBJ1-1; D might be TRBD1 (5 bases). The length of the CDR3 is 14 residues. The V gene lost 5 bases and the J gene lost 6 bases, with 16 bases spanning the gap. CDR3 residues: CASSAGLWGSEAFF. The CDR3 nucleotides read TGTGCCAGCAGTGCAGGGCTGTGGGGGTCTGAAGCTTTCTTT.

In its sample, this clonotype was seen a few times. The V and J genes are TRBV7-2 and TRBJ1-1, with D maybe TRBD1 (5 bases). Germline assignment: CDR1 SGHTA and CDR2 FQGNSA. The CDR3 covers 14 residues. V was cut by 9 bases and J by 0 bases, with 14 bases left in between. CDR3 sequence reads: CASRGGTLNTEAFF. CDR3 in DNA: TGTGCCAGTAGGGGAGGGACCTTGAACACTGAAGCTTTCTTT.